One sample yielded the 20 T cell receptor beta chains listed below, sequenced in a study of glioma-infiltrating T cells. The iRepertoire nested amplicon-rescue multiplex PCR amplified TCR alpha and beta CDR3s from RNA. TCRdb recomputed calls from the multiplex PCR reads with MiXCR, one row per CDR3 protein. The repertoire has roughly 120,000 distinct CDR3 sequences, roughly 23% of them found once; the top ten carry over 12%. Sequencing was carried out using glioma tissue, nonneoplastic brain tissue, or PBMCs (not recorded which). The receptors originated from a human donor with low-grade glioma or glioblastoma, undergoing nonglioma brain surgery, or in good health (not recorded which).

This clonotype has a count of ten or more. This sequence joins TRBV28 and TRBJ1-2; 10 bases match TRBD1. This CDR3 has 18 amino acids. V trimming: 6 bases; J trimming: 8 bases; junction bases outside the gene matches: 21. Germline V gives CDR1 MDHEN, CDR2 SYDVKM. This chain's CDR3 is CASSLEPGQGFSAGGYTF. The CDR3 nucleotides read TGTGCCAGCAGCCTAGAACCGGGACAGGGGTTTTCGGCCGGCGGCTACACCTTC.

This chain uses TRBV7-9 with TRBJ1-5; no definite D call. The CDR3 contains 14 residues. Trimming pared 1 base from V and 4 bases from J, leaving 8 bases between. The germline CDR1 and CDR2 sequences are SEHNR and FQNEAQ (reference sequence). CDR3 sequence reads: CASSLEPGNQPQHF. CDR3 bases: TGTGCCAGCAGCTTAGAGCCCGGGAATCAGCCCCAGCATTTT.

In its sample, this clonotype was seen many times. V is TRBV5-1 and J is TRBJ1-1; no reliable D call. This CDR3 is built from 15 residues. V was shortened by 0 bases and J by 4 bases, with 13 bases between the two germline ends. Germline V gene lookup returns CDR1 SGHRS and CDR2 YFSETQ. CDR3 sequence (DNA): TGCGCCAGCAGCTTGGTTTACGGCATGGTCACTGAAGCTTTCTTT. This gives the protein CASSLVYGMVTEAFF. Drawing the rest from reference TRBV5-1 and TRBJ1-1, the complete variable domain is KAGVTQTPRYLIKTRGQQVTLSCSPISGHRSVSWYQQTPGQGLQFLFEYFSETQRNKGNFPGRFSGRQFSNSRSEMNVSTLELGDSALYLCASSLVYGMVTEAFFGQGTRLTVV.

This clonotype was recorded a few times. Given a much more abundant clone one base away, this may be a read error. The chain uses TRBV7-2 and TRBJ2-7, with TRBD1 identical over 9 bases. The length of the CDR3 is 16 residues. The V segment lost 0 bases and the J segment 9 bases; nucleotides outside the gene matches: 12. Germline assignment: CDR1 SGHTA and CDR2 FQGNSA. The DNA of the CDR3 is TGTGCCAGCAGCTTAGCCTCGGACAGGGGAGGCGGGGGGCAGTACTTC. Translation gives CASSLASDRGGGGQYF. The full variable domain, rest sourced from reference TRBV7-2 and TRBJ2-7, is GAGVSQSPSNKVTEKGKDVELRCDPISGHTALYWYRQSLGQGLEFLIYFQGNSAPDKSGLPSDRFSAERTGGSVSTLTIQRTQQEDSAVYLCASSLASDRGGGGQYFGPGTRLTVT.

This clonotype was seen a single time. Since a much larger clone is just one base distant, this may be a read error. The chain links TRBV24-1 to TRBJ2-1; D remains ambiguous. The CDR3 runs to 15 residues. Germline CDR1 KGHDR, CDR2 SFDVKD. CDR3 coding DNA: TGTGCCACCAGTGATCCCCGGAACCCCTACAATGAGCAGATCTTC. Its translation is CATSDPRNPYNEQIF.

This clonotype was detected a few times. A much larger clone differs by one base, so this may be a read error. The chain combines TRBV20-1 with TRBJ2-1; perhaps TRBD2 as D (6 bases). The CDR3 is 14 amino acids. Germline V gene sequence: CDR1 DFQATT, CDR2 SNEGSKA (reference sequence). V lost 5 bases to trimming and J lost 2 bases, with 13 bases between them. Written as DNA, the CDR3 is TGCAGTGCTCAGGACGGGGGAGCCTACAATGAGCAGTTCTTC. This translates into CSAQDGGAYNEQFF.

This clonotype appeared many times. The chain joins TRBV9 to TRBJ2-3, with a weak D call TRBD2 (6 bases). CDR3 length: 15 residues. The V and J ends lost 4 bases and 5 bases respectively, with 17 bases between them. Germline V gives CDR1 SGDLS, CDR2 YYNGEE. CDR3 sequence: CASSRGRPGEDTQYF. CDR3 coding DNA: TGTGCCAGCAGCCGAGGACGGCCGGGGGAAGATACGCAGTATTTT.

V gene TRBV6-1 combines with J gene TRBJ1-1; TRBD1 might be the D (5 bases). Trimming removed 6 bases at V and 10 bases at J, with 21 bases between. Germline V gene lookup returns CDR1 MNHNS and CDR2 SASEGT. The CDR3 length is 14 residues. Here the CDR3 reads CASSEQDGWAGAFF. CDR3 nucleotide sequence: TGTGCCAGCAGCGAACAGGACGGATGGGCTGGAGCTTTCTTT.

At least ten counts were recorded for this clonotype. The chain employs TRBV3-1 and TRBJ2-5; D unclear. V was pared by 0 bases and J by 5 bases, with 4 bases between. The CDR3 covers 12 residues. CDR1 and CDR2 from the germline V gene are LGHDT and YNNKEL (reference sequence). The CDR3 DNA follows: TGTGCCAGCAGCCAAGATTCGGAGACCCAGTACTTC. Translated: CASSQDSETQYF.

This clonotype occurred a few times. The chain combines TRBV5-1 with TRBJ2-7, with 9 bases fitting TRBD1. From germline, CDR1 is SGHRS and CDR2 YFSETQ. J lost 4 bases, V lost 8 bases, and 7 bases had no gene match. This CDR3 contains 13 residues. The CDR3 spells CASPTGGTYEQYF. For the CDR3, the DNA is TGCGCCAGTCCAACAGGGGGCACGTACGAGCAGTACTTC.

This clonotype was counted at least ten times. This chain joins TRBV6-1 and TRBJ2-3, with 9 bases matching TRBD2. With 6 bases clipped from V and 2 bases from J, the junction kept 6 bases outside the gene matches. CDR3 length: 15 residues. In germline, CDR1 is MNHNS, CDR2 SASEGT. CDR3 sequence: CASRNSGSLTDTQYF. CDR3 nucleotide sequence: TGTGCCAGCAGGAATAGCGGGAGTCTCACAGATACGCAGTATTTT.

In its sample, this clonotype was seen many times. The rearrangement joins TRBV28 to TRBJ1-2, with no clear D. CDR3 length: 12 amino acids. Trimming stripped 3 bases from V and 3 bases from J, with 5 bases between. Per the germline V gene, CDR1 is MDHEN and CDR2 is SYDVKM. CDR3 in DNA: TGTGCCAGCAGTTTGCAGTACTATGGCTACACCTTC. Its translation is CASSLQYYGYTF.

This clonotype was counted at least ten times. The chain recombines TRBV10-3 with TRBJ1-5; 8 bases agree with TRBD1. The ends lost 11 bases at V and 2 bases at J; junction bases unmatched: 5. Germline-derived CDR1 and CDR2 are ENHRY and SYGVKD. This CDR3 has 13 amino acids. CDR3 coding DNA: TGTGCCGCTGGGACAGGAGGCAATCAGCCCCAGCATTTT. It is translated as CAAGTGGNQPQHF.

This clonotype showed up many times. V and J are TRBV7-9 and TRBJ2-7; D might be TRBD1 (6 bases). CDR1 is SEHNR and CDR2 is FQNEAQ in the germline V gene (reference sequence). This CDR3 region has 14 residues. Trimming left V 5 bases short and J 0 bases short, with 11 bases between. The CDR3 nucleotides are TGTGCCAGCAGCCAACAGGGAAGCTCCTACGAGCAGTACTTC. This translates into CASSQQGSSYEQYF.

This clonotype has at least ten counts. This chain uses TRBV20-1 with TRBJ2-1; D gene uncertain. This CDR3 has 15 residues. Looked up from germline, CDR1 is DFQATT and CDR2 is SNEGSKA (reference sequence). Trimming took off 4 bases at V and 5 bases at J, with 18 bases between the two ends. The CDR3 region is CSAILVGQDHNEQFF. DNA of the CDR3: TGCAGTGCTATCTTAGTCGGGCAGGACCACAATGAGCAGTTCTTC.

This clonotype was seen ten or more times. The chain links TRBV20-1 to TRBJ2-7, with 13 bases identical to TRBD2. V was clipped by 5 bases and J by 9 bases; unmatched bases: 7. The CDR3 is made up of 13 amino acids. CDR1 is DFQATT and CDR2 is SNEGSKA in the germline V gene (reference sequence). This CDR3 reads CSAPGTSGTGQYF. The CDR3 DNA follows: TGCAGTGCTCCCGGGACTAGCGGGACAGGGCAGTACTTC.

At least ten counts were recorded for this clonotype. The chain recombines TRBV20-1 with TRBJ2-3, with a weak D call TRBD1 (6 bases). With 0 bases removed from V and 0 bases from J, the gap between germline ends came to 13 bases. The CDR3 runs to 16 residues. CDR1 and CDR2 from the germline V gene are DFQATT and SNEGSKA (reference sequence). The CDR3 reads CSARDNYRESTDTQYF. The CDR3 DNA reads TGCAGTGCTAGAGATAACTACAGGGAGAGCACAGATACGCAGTATTTT.

Only a few counts were recorded for this clonotype. This sequence joins TRBV30 and TRBJ1-5; D ambiguous. From germline, CDR1 is GTSNPN and CDR2 SVGIG (reference sequence). This CDR3 has 13 amino acids. V was trimmed by 2 bases and J by 0 bases, leaving 5 bases between them. In nucleotides, the CDR3 is TGTGCCTGGAGTATGGATAGCAATCAGCCCCAGCATTTT. It codes for CAWSMDSNQPQHF.

This clonotype was seen at least ten times. V usage is TRBV28 and J usage is TRBJ2-5; D is perhaps TRBD1 or TRBD2 (5 bases each). The CDR3 has 14 residues. Germline-derived CDR1 and CDR2 are MDHEN and SYDVKM. V lost 7 bases, J lost 3 bases, and 15 bases lay in between. The CDR3 loop is CASTLQGPKETQYF. DNA of the CDR3: TGTGCCAGCACCCTTCAGGGACCAAAAGAGACCCAGTACTTC.

This clonotype was detected ten times or more. This chain uses TRBV7-6 with TRBJ2-7, with D tentatively TRBD2 (6 bases). Germline V gives CDR1 SGHVS, CDR2 FNYEAQ. The CDR3 loop spans 15 amino acids. V lost 5 bases, J lost 0 bases, and 14 bases lay in between. DNA for the CDR3: TGTGCCAGCAGCCCGGTAGCGGTAAGCTCCTACGAGCAGTACTTC. Translating it yields CASSPVAVSSYEQYF.